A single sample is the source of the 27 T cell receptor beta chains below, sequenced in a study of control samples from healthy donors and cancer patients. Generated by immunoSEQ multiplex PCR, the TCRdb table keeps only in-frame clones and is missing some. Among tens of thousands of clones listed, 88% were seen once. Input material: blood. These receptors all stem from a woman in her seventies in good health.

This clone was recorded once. The CDR3: CAEGGDSNQPQHF. In DNA form, the CDR3 reads TGTGCCGAGGGAGGGGATAGCAATCAGCCCCAGCATTTT. The chain employs TRBV6-5 and TRBJ1-5; tentative D call: TRBD1 (5 bases). This CDR3 is built from 13 residues. CDR1 and CDR2 from the germline V gene are MNHEY and SVGAGI. V shed 11 bases and J shed 0 bases, with 11 bases lying between them.

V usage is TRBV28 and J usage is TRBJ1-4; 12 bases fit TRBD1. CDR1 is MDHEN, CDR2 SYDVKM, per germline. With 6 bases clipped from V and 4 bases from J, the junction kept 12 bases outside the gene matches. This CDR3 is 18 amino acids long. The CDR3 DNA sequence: TGTGCCAGCAGCTTACGCCGGGACAGGGGGCGCATTAATGAAAAACTGTTTTTT. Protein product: CASSLRRDRGRINEKLFF.

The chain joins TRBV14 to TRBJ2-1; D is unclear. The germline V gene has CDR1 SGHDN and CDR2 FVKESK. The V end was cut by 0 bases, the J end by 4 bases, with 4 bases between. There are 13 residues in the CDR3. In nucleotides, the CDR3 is TGTGCCAGCAGCCAAGAACCTTACAATGAGCAGTTCTTC. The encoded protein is CASSQEPYNEQFF.

In nucleotides, the CDR3 is TGTGCCAGCAGCGTAGGGGTCGGAGAGACCCAGTACTTC. Amino acids: CASSVGVGETQYF. The chain uses TRBV9 and TRBJ2-5; D ambiguous. This CDR3 contains 13 residues. Trimming left V 0 bases short and J 4 bases short, with 7 bases between. Germline V lookup: CDR1 SGDLS, CDR2 YYNGEE.

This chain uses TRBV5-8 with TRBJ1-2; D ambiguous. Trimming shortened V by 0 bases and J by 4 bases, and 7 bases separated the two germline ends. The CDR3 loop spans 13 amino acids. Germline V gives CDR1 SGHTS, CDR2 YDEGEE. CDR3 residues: CASSLVSLYGYTF. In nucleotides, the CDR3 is TGTGCCAGCAGCTTGGTCAGCCTCTATGGCTACACCTTC. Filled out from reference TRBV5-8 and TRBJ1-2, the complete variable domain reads EAGVTQSPTHLIKTRGQQATLRCSPISGHTSVYWYQQALGLGLQFLLWYDEGEERNRGNFPPRFSGRQFPNYSSELNVNALELEDSALYLCASSLVSLYGYTFGSGTRLTVV.

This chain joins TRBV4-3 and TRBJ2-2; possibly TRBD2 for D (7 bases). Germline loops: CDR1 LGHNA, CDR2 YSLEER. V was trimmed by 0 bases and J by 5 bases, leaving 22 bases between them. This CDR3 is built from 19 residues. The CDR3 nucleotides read TGCGCCAGCAGCCAAGACTCCGCCACCAGGGAGGGGGAGACCGGGGAGCTGTTTTTT. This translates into CASSQDSATREGETGELFF.

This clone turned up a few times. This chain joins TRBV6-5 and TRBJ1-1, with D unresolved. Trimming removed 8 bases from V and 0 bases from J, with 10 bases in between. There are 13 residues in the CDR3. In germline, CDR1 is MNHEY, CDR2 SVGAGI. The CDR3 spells CASQIAMNTEAFF. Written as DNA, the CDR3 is TGTGCCAGCCAGATAGCCATGAACACTGAAGCTTTCTTT.

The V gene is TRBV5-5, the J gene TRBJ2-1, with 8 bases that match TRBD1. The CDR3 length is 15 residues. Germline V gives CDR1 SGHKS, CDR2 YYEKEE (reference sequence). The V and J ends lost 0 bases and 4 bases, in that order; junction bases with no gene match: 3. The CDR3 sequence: CASSLEGQVYNEQFF. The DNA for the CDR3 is TGTGCCAGCAGCTTGGAGGGACAGGTGTACAATGAGCAGTTCTTC.

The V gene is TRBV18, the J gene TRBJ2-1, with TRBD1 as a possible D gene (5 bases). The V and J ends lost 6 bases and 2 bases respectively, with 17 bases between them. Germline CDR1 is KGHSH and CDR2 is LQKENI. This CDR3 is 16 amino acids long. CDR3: CASSKGHRSTYNEQFF. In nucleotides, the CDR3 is TGTGCCAGCTCCAAAGGCCACAGGTCGACCTACAATGAGCAGTTCTTC.

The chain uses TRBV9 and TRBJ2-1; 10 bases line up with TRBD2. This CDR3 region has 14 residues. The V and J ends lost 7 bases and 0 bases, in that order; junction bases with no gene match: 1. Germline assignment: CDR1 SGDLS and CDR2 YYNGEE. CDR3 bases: TGTGCCAGCTCTAGCGGGGGCTCCTACAATGAGCAGTTCTTC. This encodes CASSSGGSYNEQFF.

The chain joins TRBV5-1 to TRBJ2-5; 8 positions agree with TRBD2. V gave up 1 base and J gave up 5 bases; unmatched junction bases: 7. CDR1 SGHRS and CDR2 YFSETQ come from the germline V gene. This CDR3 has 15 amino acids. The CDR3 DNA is TGCGCCAGCAGCTTGCAGCGGGGGCCGGGGGAGACCCAGTACTTC. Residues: CASSLQRGPGETQYF. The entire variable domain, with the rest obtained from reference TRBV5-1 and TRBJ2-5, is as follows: KAGVTQTPRYLIKTRGQQVTLSCSPISGHRSVSWYQQTPGQGLQFLFEYFSETQRNKGNFPGRFSGRQFSNSRSEMNVSTLELGDSALYLCASSLQRGPGETQYFGPGTRLLVL.

The CDR3: CASSVDRDSAYNEQFF. CDR3 bases: TGTGCCAGCAGCGTAGATCGGGACAGCGCCTACAATGAGCAGTTCTTC. The chain employs TRBV9 and TRBJ2-1; 7 nucleotides line up with TRBD1. J lost 2 bases, V lost 0 bases, and 5 bases had no gene match. CDR1 and CDR2 (germline): SGDLS, YYNGEE. This CDR3 region has 16 residues.

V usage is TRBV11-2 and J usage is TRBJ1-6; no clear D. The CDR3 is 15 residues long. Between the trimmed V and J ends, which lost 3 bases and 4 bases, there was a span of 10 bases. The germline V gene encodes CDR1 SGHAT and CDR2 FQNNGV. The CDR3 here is CASSFRVAYNSPLHF. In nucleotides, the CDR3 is TGTGCCAGCAGCTTCCGGGTGGCTTATAATTCACCCCTCCACTTT.

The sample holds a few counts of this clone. DNA for the CDR3: TGCGCCAGCAGTGAGGCAGGGAAACTGTTTTTT. This codes for CASSEAGKLFF. The genes are TRBV10-2 and TRBJ1-4; D perhaps matches TRBD1 (5 bases). Germline CDR1 is WSHSY and CDR2 is SAAADI. CDR3 length: 11 residues. Between the trimmed V and J ends, which lost 2 bases and 11 bases, there was a span of 6 bases.

This chain's CDR3 is CAISDKSYTEAFF. Here the CDR3 DNA reads TGTGCCATCAGTGATAAGTCTTACACTGAAGCTTTCTTT. The J gene is TRBJ1-1, the V gene TRBV10-3; D not resolved. The CDR3 extends over 13 amino acids. Trimming stripped 3 bases from V and 3 bases from J, with 8 bases between. Germline CDR1 reads ENHRY; CDR2 reads SYGVKD.

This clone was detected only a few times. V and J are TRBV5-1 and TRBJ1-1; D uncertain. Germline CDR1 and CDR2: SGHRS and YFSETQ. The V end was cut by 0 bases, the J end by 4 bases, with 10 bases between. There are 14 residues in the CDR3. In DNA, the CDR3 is TGCGCCAGCAGCTTGGGCGACAAGATCACTGAAGCTTTCTTT. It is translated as CASSLGDKITEAFF.

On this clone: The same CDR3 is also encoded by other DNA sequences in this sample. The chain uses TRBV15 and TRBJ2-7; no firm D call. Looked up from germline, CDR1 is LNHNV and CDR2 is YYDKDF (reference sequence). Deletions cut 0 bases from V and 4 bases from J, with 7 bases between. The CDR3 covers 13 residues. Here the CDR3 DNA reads TGTGCCACCAGCAGAGAAGGAACTTACGAGCAGTACTTC. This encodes CATSREGTYEQYF.

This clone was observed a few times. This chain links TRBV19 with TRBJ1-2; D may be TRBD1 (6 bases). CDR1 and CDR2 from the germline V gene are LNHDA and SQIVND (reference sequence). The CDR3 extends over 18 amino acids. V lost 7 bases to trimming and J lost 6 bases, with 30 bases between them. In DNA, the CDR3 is TGTGCCAGTACCGATCCATACGAGACCGGGGGCCTAAGGAATGGCTACACCTTC. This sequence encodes CASTDPYETGGLRNGYTF. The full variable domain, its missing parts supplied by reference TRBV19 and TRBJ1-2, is DGGITQSPKYLFRKEGQNVTLSCEQNLNHDAMYWYRQDPGQGLRLIYYSQIVNDFQKGDIAEGYSVSREKKESFPLTVTSAQKNPTAFYLCASTDPYETGGLRNGYTFGSGTRLTVV.

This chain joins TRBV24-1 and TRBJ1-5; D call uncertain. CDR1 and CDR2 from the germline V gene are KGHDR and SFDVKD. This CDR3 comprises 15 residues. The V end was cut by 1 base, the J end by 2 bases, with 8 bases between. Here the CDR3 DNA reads TGTGCCACCAGTGATTTTAGCCCAGGCAATCAGCCCCAGCATTTT. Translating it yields CATSDFSPGNQPQHF.

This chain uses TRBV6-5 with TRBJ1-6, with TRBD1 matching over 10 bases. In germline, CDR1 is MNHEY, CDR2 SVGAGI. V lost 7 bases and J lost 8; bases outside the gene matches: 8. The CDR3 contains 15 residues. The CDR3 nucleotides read TGTGCCAGCACCGGACTGACAGGGGGCGATTCACCCCTCCACTTT. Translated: CASTGLTGGDSPLHF.

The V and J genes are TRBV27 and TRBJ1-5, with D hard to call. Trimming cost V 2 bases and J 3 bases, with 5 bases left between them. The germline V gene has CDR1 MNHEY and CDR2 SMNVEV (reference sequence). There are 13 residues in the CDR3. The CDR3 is CASSLGFNQPQHF. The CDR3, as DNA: TGTGCCAGCAGTTTAGGGTTCAATCAGCCCCAGCATTTT.

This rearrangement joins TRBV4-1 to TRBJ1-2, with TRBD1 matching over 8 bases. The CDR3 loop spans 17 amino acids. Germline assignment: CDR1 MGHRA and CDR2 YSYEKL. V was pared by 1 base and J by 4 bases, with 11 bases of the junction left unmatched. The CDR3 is CASSQGSGTGLSYGYTF. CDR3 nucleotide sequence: TGCGCCAGCAGCCAAGGCTCCGGGACAGGATTGAGCTATGGCTACACCTTC.

CDR3 DNA: TGCGCCACCGGGGGAGCAACCTCCTATGGCTACACCTTC. Its translation is CATGGATSYGYTF. V and J are TRBV10-1 and TRBJ1-2; D perhaps matches TRBD1 (5 bases). CDR1 is WNHNN and CDR2 is SYGVQD in the germline V gene (reference sequence). Trimming left V 10 bases short and J 4 bases short, with 16 bases between. This CDR3 has 13 amino acids.

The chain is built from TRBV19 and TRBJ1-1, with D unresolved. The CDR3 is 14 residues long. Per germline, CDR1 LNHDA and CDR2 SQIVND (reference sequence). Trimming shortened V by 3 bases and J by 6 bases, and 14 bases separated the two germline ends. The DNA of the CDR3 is TGTGCCAGTAGTATGTTGAGGACGACTGCTGAAGCTTTCTTT. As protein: CASSMLRTTAEAFF.

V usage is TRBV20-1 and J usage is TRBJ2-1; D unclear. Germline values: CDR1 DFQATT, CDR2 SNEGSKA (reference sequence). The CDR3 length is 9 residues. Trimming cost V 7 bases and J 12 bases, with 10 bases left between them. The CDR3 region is CSVGPLQFF. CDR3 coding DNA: TGCAGTGTCGGACCTCTGCAGTTCTTC.

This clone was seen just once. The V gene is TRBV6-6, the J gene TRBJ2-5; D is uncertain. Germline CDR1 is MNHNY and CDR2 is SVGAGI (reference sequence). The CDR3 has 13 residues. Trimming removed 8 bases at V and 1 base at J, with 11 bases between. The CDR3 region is CASCLWGQETQYF. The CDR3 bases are TGTGCCAGCTGCCTCTGGGGCCAAGAGACCCAGTACTTC.

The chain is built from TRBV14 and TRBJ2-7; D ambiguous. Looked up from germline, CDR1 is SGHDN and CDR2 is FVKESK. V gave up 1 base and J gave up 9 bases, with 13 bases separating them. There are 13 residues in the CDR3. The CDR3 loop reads CASSQGAVGRQYF. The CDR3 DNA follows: TGTGCCAGCAGCCAAGGGGCTGTCGGCCGGCAGTACTTC.